This is a list of T cell receptor beta chains from one sample in a study of T-cell memory formation after mild COVID-19. MiXCR, applied by TCRdb to the 5' RACE reads, yields one record per CDR3 protein. The data contain 300,000 to 400,000 distinct CDR3 sequences, approximately 13% of them singletons. Sequenced sample: PBMCs or a T cell subset sorted from them (not recorded which). Every receptor here comes from a man between 18 and 35 years old who had mild COVID-19 (a few samples of this study predate the infection). Cell type and time point are not known. The conserved cysteine and the conserved F or W are not part of the CDR3 here. Fields, in order: J gene, V gene, CDR3 protein.

j_gene: TRBJ2-1
v_gene: TRBV7-9
CDR3aa: ASILTSGGHTYNEQF

j_gene: TRBJ2-3
v_gene: TRBV7-2
CDR3aa: ASSLAGAPDTQY

j_gene: TRBJ2-3
v_gene: TRBV24-1
CDR3aa: ATSDPSLVWSDTQY

j_gene: TRBJ2-7
v_gene: TRBV5-1
CDR3aa: ASSPGWQGPYEQY

j_gene: TRBJ2-7
v_gene: TRBV14
CDR3aa: ASSQGRENYEQY

j_gene: TRBJ2-7
v_gene: TRBV18
CDR3aa: ASSTSGYEQY

j_gene: TRBJ2-7
v_gene: TRBV4-2
CDR3aa: ASSQEVATLAGSSYEQY

j_gene: TRBJ2-7
v_gene: TRBV5-6
CDR3aa: ASRLGGSSYEQY

j_gene: TRBJ2-3
v_gene: TRBV7-8
CDR3aa: ASSFLAGASGGDTDTQY

j_gene: TRBJ2-1
v_gene: TRBV9
CDR3aa: ASSVGPGQSSYNEQF

j_gene: TRBJ2-3
v_gene: TRBV5-1
CDR3aa: ASSPPAVTDTQY

j_gene: TRBJ1-2
v_gene: TRBV7-9
CDR3aa: ASSLNDGYT

j_gene: TRBJ1-4
v_gene: TRBV7-8
CDR3aa: ASSSRSIGEKLF

j_gene: TRBJ1-5
v_gene: TRBV12-3/TRBV12-4
CDR3aa: ASSLESGGDQH

j_gene: TRBJ1-3
v_gene: TRBV12-3/TRBV12-4
CDR3aa: ASTDVISGNTIY

j_gene: TRBJ1-4
v_gene: TRBV20-1
CDR3aa: SAPYDEKLF

j_gene: TRBJ2-7
v_gene: TRBV4-1
CDR3aa: ASSLSGWSSYEQY

j_gene: TRBJ2-5
v_gene: TRBV5-4
CDR3aa: ASSAAGTQETQY

j_gene: TRBJ1-3
v_gene: TRBV19
CDR3aa: ASSMIQSSGNTIY

j_gene: TRBJ1-1
v_gene: TRBV29-1
CDR3aa: SYCEGNTEAF

j_gene: TRBJ1-2
v_gene: TRBV30
CDR3aa: AWTTGDYGYT

j_gene: TRBJ2-2
v_gene: TRBV5-1
CDR3aa: ASSPWGGANTGELF

j_gene: TRBJ1-5
v_gene: TRBV6-2/TRBV6-3
CDR3aa: ASSYSTGLQPQH

j_gene: TRBJ2-2
v_gene: TRBV5-4
CDR3aa: ASSFGGLAGYTGELF

j_gene: TRBJ1-6
v_gene: TRBV7-2
CDR3aa: ASNLYGDNSPLH

j_gene: TRBJ1-3
v_gene: TRBV20-1
CDR3aa: SAGEGSGNTIY

j_gene: TRBJ1-1
v_gene: TRBV12-3/TRBV12-4
CDR3aa: ASILTPGGTEAF

j_gene: TRBJ1-1
v_gene: TRBV5-1
CDR3aa: ASSLGQDAEAF